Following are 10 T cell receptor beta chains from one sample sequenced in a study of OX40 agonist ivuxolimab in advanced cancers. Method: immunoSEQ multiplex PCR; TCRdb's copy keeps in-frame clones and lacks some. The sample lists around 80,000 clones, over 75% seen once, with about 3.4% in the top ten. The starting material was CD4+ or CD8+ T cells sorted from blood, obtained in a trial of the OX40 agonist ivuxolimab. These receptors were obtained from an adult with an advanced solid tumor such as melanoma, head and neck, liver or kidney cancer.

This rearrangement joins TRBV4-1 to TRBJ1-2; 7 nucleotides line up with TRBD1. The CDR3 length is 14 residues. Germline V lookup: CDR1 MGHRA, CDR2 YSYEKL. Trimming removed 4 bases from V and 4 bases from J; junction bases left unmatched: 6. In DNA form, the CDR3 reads TGCGCCAGCAGCCCTGGACAGGACCCCTATGGCTACACCTTC. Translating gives CASSPGQDPYGYTF.

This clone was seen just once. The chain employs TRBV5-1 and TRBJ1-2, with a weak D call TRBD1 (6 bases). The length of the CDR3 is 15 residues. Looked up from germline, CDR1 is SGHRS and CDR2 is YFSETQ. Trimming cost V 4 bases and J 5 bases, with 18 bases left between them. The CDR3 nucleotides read TGCGCCAGCAGCCAGGACAGCCCCGGGTTATATGGCTACACCTTC. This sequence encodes CASSQDSPGLYGYTF.

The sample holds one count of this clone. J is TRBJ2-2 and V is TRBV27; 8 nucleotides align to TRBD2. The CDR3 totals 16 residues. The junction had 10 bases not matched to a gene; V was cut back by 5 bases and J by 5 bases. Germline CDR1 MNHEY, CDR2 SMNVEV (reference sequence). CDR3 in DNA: TGTGCCAGCAGTGAACTCGGACTAGCTGGGACCGGGGAGCTGTTTTTT. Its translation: CASSELGLAGTGELFF.

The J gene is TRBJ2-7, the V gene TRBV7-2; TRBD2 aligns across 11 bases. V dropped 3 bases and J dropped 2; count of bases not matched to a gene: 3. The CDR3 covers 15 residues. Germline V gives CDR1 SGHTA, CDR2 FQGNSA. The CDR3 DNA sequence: TGTGCCAGCAGCTTTAGACTAGCGGGGACCTACGAGCAGTACTTC. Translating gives CASSFRLAGTYEQYF.

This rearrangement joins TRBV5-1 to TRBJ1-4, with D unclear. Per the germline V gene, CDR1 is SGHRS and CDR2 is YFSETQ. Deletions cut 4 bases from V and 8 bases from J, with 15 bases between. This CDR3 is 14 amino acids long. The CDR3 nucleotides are TGCGCCAGCAGCCCGGACGGTGGAATAGAAAAACTGTTTTTT. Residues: CASSPDGGIEKLFF. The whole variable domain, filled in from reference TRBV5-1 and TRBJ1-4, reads KAGVTQTPRYLIKTRGQQVTLSCSPISGHRSVSWYQQTPGQGLQFLFEYFSETQRNKGNFPGRFSGRQFSNSRSEMNVSTLELGDSALYLCASSPDGGIEKLFFGSGTQLSVL.

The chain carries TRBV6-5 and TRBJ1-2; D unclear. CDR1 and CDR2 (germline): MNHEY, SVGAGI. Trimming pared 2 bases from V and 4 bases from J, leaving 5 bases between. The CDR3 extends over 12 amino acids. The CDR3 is CASSYVGYGYTF. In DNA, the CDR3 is TGTGCCAGCAGTTACGTTGGCTATGGCTACACCTTC.

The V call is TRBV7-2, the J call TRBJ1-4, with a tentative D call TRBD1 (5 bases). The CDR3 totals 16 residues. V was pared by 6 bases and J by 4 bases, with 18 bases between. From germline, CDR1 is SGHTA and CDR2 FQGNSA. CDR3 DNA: TGTGCCAGCAGTTCTAGGGGACCAGGACTTAATGAAAAACTGTTTTTT. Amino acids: CASSSRGPGLNEKLFF.

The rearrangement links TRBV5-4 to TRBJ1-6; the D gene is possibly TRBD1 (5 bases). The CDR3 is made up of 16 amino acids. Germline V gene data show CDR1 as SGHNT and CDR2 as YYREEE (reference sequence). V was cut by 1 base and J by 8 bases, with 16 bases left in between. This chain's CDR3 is CASSLLGRGLDSPLHF. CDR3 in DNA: TGTGCCAGCAGCTTGTTGGGTAGGGGCCTGGATTCACCCCTCCACTTT.

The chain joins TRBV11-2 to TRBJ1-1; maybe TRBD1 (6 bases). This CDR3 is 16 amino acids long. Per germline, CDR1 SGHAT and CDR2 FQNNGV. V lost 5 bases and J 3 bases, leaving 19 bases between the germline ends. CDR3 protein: CASSRNRETGYTEAFF. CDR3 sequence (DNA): TGTGCCAGCAGCAGAAACAGGGAGACAGGATACACTGAAGCTTTCTTT. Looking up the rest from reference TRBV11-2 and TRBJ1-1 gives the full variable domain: EAGVAQSPRYKIIEKRQSVAFWCNPISGHATLYWYQQILGQGPKLLIQFQNNGVVDDSQLPKDRFSAERLKGVDSTLKIQPAKLEDSAVYLCASSRNRETGYTEAFFGQGTRLTVV.

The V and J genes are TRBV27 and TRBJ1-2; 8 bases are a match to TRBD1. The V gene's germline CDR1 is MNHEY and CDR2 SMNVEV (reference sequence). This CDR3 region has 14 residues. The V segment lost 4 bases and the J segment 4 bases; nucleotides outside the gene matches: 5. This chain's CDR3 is CASSSTTGAYGYTF. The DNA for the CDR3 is TGTGCCAGCAGTTCCACGACAGGGGCCTATGGCTACACCTTC.